This T cell receptor beta chain was recovered during a study of early T cells in non-severe SARS-CoV-2 infection. Study in general: Sequencing was performed on bulk RNA from unsorted whole blood, leaving chains unpaired.

cDNA molecules, individually, were tagged with unique molecular identifiers. TCRdb independently ran MiXCR on the 5' RACE reads; one entry per CDR3 protein. The top ten hold roughly an eighth of the sample, which has 30,000 to 40,000 distinct CDR3 sequences, 5% to 6% seen once. This clonotype was counted only a few times. The antigen remains undetermined. From germline, CDR1 is SGHNT and CDR2 YYREEE (reference sequence). Trimming took 0 bases from V and 6 from J, leaving 8 bases between them. This CDR3 is 13 amino acids long. Study-level findings and limits: Matching against VDJdb likely underestimated virus-specific expansions, favoring anti-spike CD8.

This receptor was obtained from an adult who was a healthcare worker with PCR-confirmed SARS-CoV-2 infection or an uninfected control (not recorded which). Sequences were obtained from whole blood. The genes are TRBV5-4 and TRBJ2-3; no clear D. CDR3 residues: CASSLGLGDTQYF. DNA for the CDR3: TGTGCCAGCAGCTTGGGGCTCGGTGATACGCAGTATTTT. The whole variable domain, filled in from reference TRBV5-4 and TRBJ2-3, reads ETGVTQSPTHLIKTRGQQVTLRCSSQSGHNTVSWYQQALGQGPQFIFQYYREEENGRGNFPPRFSGLQFPNYSSELNVNALELDDSALYLCASSLGLGDTQYFGPGTRLTVL.